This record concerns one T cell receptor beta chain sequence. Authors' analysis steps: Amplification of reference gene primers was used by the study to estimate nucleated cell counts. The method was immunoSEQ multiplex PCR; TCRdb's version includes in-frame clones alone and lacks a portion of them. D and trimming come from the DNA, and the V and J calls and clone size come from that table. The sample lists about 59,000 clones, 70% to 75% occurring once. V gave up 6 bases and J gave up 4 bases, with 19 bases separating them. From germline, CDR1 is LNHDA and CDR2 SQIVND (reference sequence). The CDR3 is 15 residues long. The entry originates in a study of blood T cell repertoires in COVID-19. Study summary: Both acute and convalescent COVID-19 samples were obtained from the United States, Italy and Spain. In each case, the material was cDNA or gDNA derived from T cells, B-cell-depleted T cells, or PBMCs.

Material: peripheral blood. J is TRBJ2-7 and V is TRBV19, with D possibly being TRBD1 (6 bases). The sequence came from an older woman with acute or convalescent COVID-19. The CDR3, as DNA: TGTGCCAGTAGCCGTGCTCTGACAGGAGGATACGAGCAGTACGTC. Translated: CASSRALTGGYEQYV.